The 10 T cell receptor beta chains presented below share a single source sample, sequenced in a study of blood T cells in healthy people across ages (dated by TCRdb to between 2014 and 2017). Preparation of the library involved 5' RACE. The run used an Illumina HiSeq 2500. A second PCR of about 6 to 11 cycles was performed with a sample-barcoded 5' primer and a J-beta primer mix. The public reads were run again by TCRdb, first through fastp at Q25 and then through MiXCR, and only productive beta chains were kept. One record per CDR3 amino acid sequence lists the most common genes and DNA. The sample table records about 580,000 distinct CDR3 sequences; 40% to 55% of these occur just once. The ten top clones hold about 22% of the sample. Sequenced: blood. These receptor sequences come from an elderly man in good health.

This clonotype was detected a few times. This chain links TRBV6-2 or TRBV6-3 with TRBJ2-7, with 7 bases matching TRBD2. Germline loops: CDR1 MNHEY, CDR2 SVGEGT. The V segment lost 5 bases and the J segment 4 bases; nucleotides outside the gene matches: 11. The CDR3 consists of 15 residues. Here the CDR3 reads CASSARGEGRYEQYF. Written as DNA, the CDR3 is TGTGCCAGCAGTGCCCGGGGGGAGGGCCGATACGAGCAGTACTTC.

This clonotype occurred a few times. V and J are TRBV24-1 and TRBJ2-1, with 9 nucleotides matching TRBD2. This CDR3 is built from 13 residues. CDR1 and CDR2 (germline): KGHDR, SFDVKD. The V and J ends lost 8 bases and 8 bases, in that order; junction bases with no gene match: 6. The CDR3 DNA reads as TGTGCCACCAAAGGACTAGCGTTTGATGAGCAGTTCTTC. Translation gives CATKGLAFDEQFF.

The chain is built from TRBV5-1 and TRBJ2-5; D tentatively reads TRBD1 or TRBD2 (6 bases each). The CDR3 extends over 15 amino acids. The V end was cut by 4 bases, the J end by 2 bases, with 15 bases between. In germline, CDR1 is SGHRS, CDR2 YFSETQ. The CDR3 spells CASSQGPGVQETQYF. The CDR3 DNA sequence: TGCGCCAGCAGCCAGGGGCCGGGGGTACAAGAGACCCAGTACTTC.

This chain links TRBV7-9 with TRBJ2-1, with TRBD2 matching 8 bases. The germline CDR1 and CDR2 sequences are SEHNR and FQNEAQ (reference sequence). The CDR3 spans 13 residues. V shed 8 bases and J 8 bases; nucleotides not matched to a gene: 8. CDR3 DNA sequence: TGTGCCAGCCTCGAACTAGCGGTAGATGAGCAGTTCTTC. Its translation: CASLELAVDEQFF.

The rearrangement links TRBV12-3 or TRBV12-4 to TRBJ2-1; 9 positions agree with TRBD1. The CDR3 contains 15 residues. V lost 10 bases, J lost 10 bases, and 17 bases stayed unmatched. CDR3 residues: CATTNGTGSILEQFF. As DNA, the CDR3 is TGTGCCACTACCAATGGGACAGGGTCAATATTAGAGCAGTTCTTC.

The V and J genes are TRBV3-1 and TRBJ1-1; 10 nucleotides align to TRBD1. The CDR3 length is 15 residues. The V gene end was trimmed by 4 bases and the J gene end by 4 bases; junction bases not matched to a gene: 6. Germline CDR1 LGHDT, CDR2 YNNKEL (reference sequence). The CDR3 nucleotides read TGTGCCAGCAGCCTGAAAGGGACAGGGGCCACTGAAGCTTTCTTT. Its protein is CASSLKGTGATEAFF.

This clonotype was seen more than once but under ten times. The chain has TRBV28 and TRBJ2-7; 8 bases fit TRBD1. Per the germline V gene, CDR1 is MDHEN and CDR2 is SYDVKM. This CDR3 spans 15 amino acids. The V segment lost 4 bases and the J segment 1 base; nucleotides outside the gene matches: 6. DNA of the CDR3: TGTGCCAGCAGTTCCCGGGACAGGCGATCCTACGAGCAGTACTTC. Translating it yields CASSSRDRRSYEQYF.

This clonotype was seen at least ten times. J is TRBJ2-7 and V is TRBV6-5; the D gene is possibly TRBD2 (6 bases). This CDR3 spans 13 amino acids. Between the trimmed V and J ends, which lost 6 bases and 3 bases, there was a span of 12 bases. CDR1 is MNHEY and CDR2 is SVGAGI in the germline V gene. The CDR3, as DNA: TGTGCCAGCAGGCTCGTGGGGGGCTACGAGCAGTACTTC. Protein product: CASRLVGGYEQYF.

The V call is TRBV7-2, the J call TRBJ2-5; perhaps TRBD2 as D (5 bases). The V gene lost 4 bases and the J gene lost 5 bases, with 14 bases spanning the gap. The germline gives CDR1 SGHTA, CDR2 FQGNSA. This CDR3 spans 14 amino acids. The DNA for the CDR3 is TGTGCCAGCAGCTATACTACTAGTGTGGAGACCCAGTACTTC. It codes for CASSYTTSVETQYF. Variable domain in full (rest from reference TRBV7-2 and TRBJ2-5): GAGVSQSPSNKVTEKGKDVELRCDPISGHTALYWYRQSLGQGLEFLIYFQGNSAPDKSGLPSDRFSAERTGGSVSTLTIQRTQQEDSAVYLCASSYTTSVETQYFGPGTRLLVL.

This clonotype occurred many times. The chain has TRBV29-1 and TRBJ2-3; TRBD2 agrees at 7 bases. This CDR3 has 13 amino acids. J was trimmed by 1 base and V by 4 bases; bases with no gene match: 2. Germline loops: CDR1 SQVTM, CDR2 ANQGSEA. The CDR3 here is CSVGGGRTDTQYF. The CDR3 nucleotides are TGCAGCGTTGGGGGGGGTCGCACAGATACGCAGTATTTT.